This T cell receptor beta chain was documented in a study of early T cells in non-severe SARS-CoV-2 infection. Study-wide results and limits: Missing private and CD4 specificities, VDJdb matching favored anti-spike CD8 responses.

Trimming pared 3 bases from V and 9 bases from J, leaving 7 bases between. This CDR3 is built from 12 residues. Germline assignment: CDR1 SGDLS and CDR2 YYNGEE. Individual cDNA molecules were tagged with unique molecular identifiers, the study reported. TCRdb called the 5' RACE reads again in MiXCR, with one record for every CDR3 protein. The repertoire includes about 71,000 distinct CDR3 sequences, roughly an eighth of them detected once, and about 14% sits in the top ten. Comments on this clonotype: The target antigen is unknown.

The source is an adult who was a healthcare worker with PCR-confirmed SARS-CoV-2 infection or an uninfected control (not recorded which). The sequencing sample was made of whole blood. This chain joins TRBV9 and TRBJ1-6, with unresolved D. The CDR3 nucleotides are TGTGCCAGCAGCGGTAGTAGTTCACCCCTCCACTTT. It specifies CASSGSSSPLHF.